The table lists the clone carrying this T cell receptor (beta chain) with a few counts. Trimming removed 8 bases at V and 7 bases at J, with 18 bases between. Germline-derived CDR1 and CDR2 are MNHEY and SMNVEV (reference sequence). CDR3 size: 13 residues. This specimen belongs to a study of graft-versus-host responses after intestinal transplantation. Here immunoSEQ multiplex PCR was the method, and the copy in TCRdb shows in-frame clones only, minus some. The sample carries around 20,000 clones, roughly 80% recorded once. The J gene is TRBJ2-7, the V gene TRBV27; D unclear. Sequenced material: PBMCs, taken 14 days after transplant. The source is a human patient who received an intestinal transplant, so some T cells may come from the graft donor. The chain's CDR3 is CASVPLVPQEQYF. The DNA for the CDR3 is TGTGCCAGCGTCCCCTTAGTCCCCCAGGAGCAGTACTTC.